The 7 T cell receptor beta chains in this list originate from one sample, sequenced in a study of chemoradiotherapy in HPV16-positive cancers. Sequencing used immunoSEQ multiplex PCR; TCRdb keeps in-frame clones, though not all of them. The sample shows approximately 9,700 clones, over 60% of them seen only once. Sequencing used tumor tissue, obtained from a patient who underwent chemoradiotherapy. The receptors come from a human donor with HPV-associated anogenital cancer.

This clone was picked up one time. This sequence joins TRBV7-8 and TRBJ1-2; D might be TRBD1 (5 bases). Germline V gives CDR1 SGHVS, CDR2 FQNEAQ. The CDR3 sequence is 15 residues long. V shed 1 base and J shed 6 bases, with 15 bases lying between them. The CDR3, as DNA: TGTGCCAGCAGCTTAGTACTGGGCAGGGCGCATGGCTACACCTTC. This gives the protein CASSLVLGRAHGYTF. The complete variable domain, with remaining parts taken from reference TRBV7-8 and TRBJ1-2, reads GAGVSQSPRYKVAKRGQDVALRCDPISGHVSLFWYQQALGQGPEFLTYFQNEAQLDKSGLPSDRFFAERPEGSVSTLKIQRTQQEDSAVYLCASSLVLGRAHGYTFGSGTRLTVV.

The chain joins TRBV5-1 to TRBJ1-2; D is ambiguous. Germline lookup yields CDR1 SGHRS and CDR2 YFSETQ. V lost 2 bases, J lost 5 bases, and 22 bases lay in between. There are 17 residues in the CDR3. CDR3 bases: TGCGCCAGCAGCTTCGGAGCCTTAACCTGGACGGATTATGGCTACACCTTC. Amino acid sequence: CASSFGALTWTDYGYTF.

Written as DNA, the CDR3 is TGTGCCAGCAGTGAAGGTGGGAGGACAGAGACCCAGTACTTC. Translated: CASSEGGRTETQYF. This chain uses TRBV6-1 with TRBJ2-5; a possible D gene is TRBD2 (6 bases). The CDR3 has 14 residues. Per germline, CDR1 MNHNS and CDR2 SASEGT. The V and J ends lost 1 base and 4 bases respectively, with 10 bases between them.

This clone was seen a handful of times. The chain carries TRBV7-9 and TRBJ2-7, with 7 bases identical to TRBD1. The CDR3 covers 12 residues. J gave up 6 bases and V 7 bases, and 6 bases lay outside the gene matches. The germline gives CDR1 SEHNR, CDR2 FQNEAQ (reference sequence). CDR3 nucleotides: TGTGCCAGCAAAGACACAGGGGTCGAGCAGTACTTC. Translation gives CASKDTGVEQYF.

V is TRBV7-6 and J is TRBJ1-2; a weak D match, TRBD1 (6 bases). Trimming pared 1 base from V and 6 bases from J, leaving 18 bases between. CDR3 length: 16 residues. Germline CDR1 is SGHVS and CDR2 is FNYEAQ. The CDR3 bases are TGTGCCAGCAGCTTAGAAGTGTCAGGGGTTCCCGATGGCTACACCTTC. It translates to CASSLEVSGVPDGYTF. The whole variable domain, filled in from reference TRBV7-6 and TRBJ1-2, reads GAGVSQSPRYKVTKRGQDVALRCDPISGHVSLYWYRQALGQGPEFLTYFNYEAQQDKSGLPNDRFSAERPEGSISTLTIQRTEQRDSAMYRCASSLEVSGVPDGYTFGSGTRLTVV.

This chain connects TRBV4-1 to TRBJ2-5, with 15 bases fitting TRBD2. Germline V gene lookup returns CDR1 MGHRA and CDR2 YSYEKL. The CDR3 contains 19 residues. Trimming cost V 3 bases and J 2 bases; bases outside gene matches: 10. CDR3 DNA sequence: TGCGCCAGCAGCCACCCCGGACTAGCGGGGGGGCCGGGGCAAGAGACCCAGTACTTC. It specifies CASSHPGLAGGPGQETQYF.

This clone was seen more than once but under ten times. The rearrangement joins TRBV30 to TRBJ2-1; either TRBD1 or TRBD2 may fit D (5 bases each). Germline loops: CDR1 GTSNPN, CDR2 SVGIG (reference sequence). There are 12 residues in the CDR3. Trimming shortened V by 5 bases and J by 9 bases, and 14 bases separated the two germline ends. CDR3 residues: CAWEGRGPEQFF. Written as DNA, the CDR3 is TGTGCCTGGGAGGGTAGGGGTCCTGAGCAGTTCTTC.